A selection of T cell receptor beta chains follows, all from one sample in a study of CD8 T cells in ankylosing spondylitis. TCRdb redid the calling of the 5' RACE reads with MiXCR, one entry per CDR3 protein. The top ten clones hold 25% to 30% of a sample with 150,000 to 200,000 distinct CDR3 sequences, roughly 10% of them seen once. Source material: blood, either unsorted or a sorted T cell fraction (not recorded which). Receptors were obtained from a male donor with ankylosing spondylitis or in good health (not recorded which). CDR3s include the opening cysteine and the closing phenylalanine or tryptophan. Fields, in order: J gene, V gene, CDR3 protein.

>TRBJ2-1|TRBV7-9
CASSYPTRSSYNEQFF
>TRBJ2-4|TRBV7-8
CASSLALKLAKNIQYF
>TRBJ2-4|TRBV5-5
CASSVQPDIQYF
>TRBJ2-2|TRBV9
CASSTRLAGGANTGELFF
>TRBJ1-2|TRBV4-2
CASSPGQRDYGYTF
>TRBJ2-1|TRBV12-3/TRBV12-4
CASSFETSGRNEQFF
>TRBJ2-1|TRBV29-1
CSDAGTGISKVQFF
>TRBJ2-1|TRBV29-1
CSGEDSLENEQFF
>TRBJ2-1|TRBV29-1
CSVAGTSGNVNEQFF
>TRBJ2-3|TRBV15
CATSRDSLGDTQYF
>TRBJ2-5|TRBV7-9
CASSKDVGPQETQYF
>TRBJ2-7|TRBV5-1
CASSGSSGRPIRHEQYF
>TRBJ2-1|TRBV5-1
CASSFYGSSGRGGYNEQFF
>TRBJ2-4|TRBV3-1
CASSPGQGPNIQYF
>TRBJ1-4|TRBV11-3
CASSRDRTGEKLFF
>TRBJ1-1|TRBV4-1
CASSPQQGILQRDTEAFF
>TRBJ1-1|TRBV7-9
CASSAHGTGNTEAFF
>TRBJ2-3|TRBV3-1
CASSQGWDTQYF